This T cell receptor beta chain was recorded in a study of T cells after yellow fever vaccination. Germline assignment: CDR1 KGHDR and CDR2 SFDVKD. The V end lost 4 bases, the J end lost 5 bases, and 10 bases lay between the germline ends. This CDR3 comprises 13 residues. TCRdb re-analysed the 5' RACE reads in MiXCR, keeping a single row per CDR3 protein. The table lists a few hundred thousand distinct CDR3 sequences, 8.7% of them singletons. This receptor was obtained from a man aged 18 to 35 who received the YFV17D yellow fever vaccine. The chain carries TRBV24-1 and TRBJ1-2, with D tentatively TRBD1 (5 bases). The material was PBMCs, obtained on the day of the first yellow fever vaccination. The chain's CDR3 is CATSEGTGYGYTF. The DNA for the CDR3 is TGTGCCACCAGTGAGGGGACGGGATATGGCTACACCTTC.